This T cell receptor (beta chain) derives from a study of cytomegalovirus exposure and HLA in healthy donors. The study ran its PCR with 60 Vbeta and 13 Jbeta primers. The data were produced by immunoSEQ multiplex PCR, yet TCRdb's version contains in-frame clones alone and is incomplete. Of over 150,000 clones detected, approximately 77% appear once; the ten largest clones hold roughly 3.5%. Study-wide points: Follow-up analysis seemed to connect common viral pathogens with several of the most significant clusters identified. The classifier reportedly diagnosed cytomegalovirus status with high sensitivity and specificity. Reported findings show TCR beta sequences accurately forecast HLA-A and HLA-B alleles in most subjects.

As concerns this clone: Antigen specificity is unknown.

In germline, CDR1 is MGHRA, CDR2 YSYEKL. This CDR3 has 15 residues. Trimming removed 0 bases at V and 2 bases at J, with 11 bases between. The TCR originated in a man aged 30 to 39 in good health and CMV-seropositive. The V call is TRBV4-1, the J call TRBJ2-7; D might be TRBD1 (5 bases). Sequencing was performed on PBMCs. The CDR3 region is CASSQEQRGAYEQYF. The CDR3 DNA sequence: TGCGCCAGCAGCCAAGAACAAAGGGGCGCCTACGAGCAGTACTTC.